This passage covers 2 T cell receptor beta chains from one sample sequenced in a study of Ad26.COV2.S vaccination and SARS-CoV-2 variants. TCRdb keeps only in-frame clones here, not all; method: immunoSEQ multiplex PCR. The data contain approximately 420,000 clones, more than 75% of them singletons. Treatment described: 19 received Ad26.COV2.S at low or high dose, single or two shots; five or six received placebo; per-sample allocation not given. Material that was analyzed had been drawn on day 63 after the first vaccine or placebo injection. Sample: peripheral blood, taken in a trial of Ad26.COV2.S vaccine versus placebo. The receptors were sampled from a person between 18 and 65 years old who received the Ad26.COV2.S COVID-19 vaccine or a placebo.

V gene TRBV5-1 combines with J gene TRBJ2-2; 8 nucleotides match TRBD1. The CDR3 sequence is 13 residues long. Trimming took 7 bases from V and 6 from J; bases not matched to a gene: 5. CDR1 and CDR2 from the germline V gene are SGHRS and YFSETQ. The CDR3 spells CASGQGSPGELFF. The CDR3 bases are TGCGCCAGCGGACAGGGTTCCCCCGGGGAGCTGTTTTTT. The whole variable domain, filled in from reference TRBV5-1 and TRBJ2-2, reads KAGVTQTPRYLIKTRGQQVTLSCSPISGHRSVSWYQQTPGQGLQFLFEYFSETQRNKGNFPGRFSGRQFSNSRSEMNVSTLELGDSALYLCASGQGSPGELFFGEGSRLTVL.

CDR3: CASSLRSGGAGELFF. The CDR3 nucleotides are TGTGCCAGCAGTTTACGAAGCGGGGGCGCCGGGGAGCTGTTTTTT. V and J are TRBV28 and TRBJ2-2; TRBD2 aligns across 8 bases. J was trimmed by 6 bases and V by 2 bases; bases with no gene match: 5. CDR1 is MDHEN and CDR2 is SYDVKM in the germline V gene. The CDR3 has 15 residues.